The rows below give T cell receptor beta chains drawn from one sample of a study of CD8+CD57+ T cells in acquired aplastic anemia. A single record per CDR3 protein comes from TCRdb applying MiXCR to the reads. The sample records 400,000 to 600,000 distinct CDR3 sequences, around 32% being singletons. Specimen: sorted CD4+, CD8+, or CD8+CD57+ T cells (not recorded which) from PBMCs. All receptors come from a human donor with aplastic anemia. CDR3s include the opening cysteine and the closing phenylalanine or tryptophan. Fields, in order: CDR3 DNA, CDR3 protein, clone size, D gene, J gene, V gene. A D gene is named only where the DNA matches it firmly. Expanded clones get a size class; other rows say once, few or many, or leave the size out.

CDR3 DNA: TGTGCCAGCAGCTTAGACAGGGACGAGCAGTACTTC
CDR3 protein: CASSLDRDEQYF
clone size: many
D gene: TRBD1
J gene: TRBJ2-7
V gene: TRBV5-1

CDR3 DNA: TGTGCCTGGGCTCGAAGGGGAAATAATTCACCCCTCCACTTT
CDR3 protein: CAWARRGNNSPLHF
clone size: .
D gene: .
J gene: TRBJ1-6
V gene: TRBV30

CDR3 DNA: TGTGCCAGCAGTGAGGGCAGCGAAGCTTTCTTT
CDR3 protein: CASSEGSEAFF
clone size: .
D gene: .
J gene: TRBJ1-1
V gene: TRBV2

CDR3 DNA: TGTGCCAGCAGCATTGTACTGGGGTTAGAAGAGACCCAGTACTTC
CDR3 protein: CASSIVLGLEETQYF
clone size: few
D gene: .
J gene: TRBJ2-5
V gene: TRBV7-6

CDR3 DNA: TGTGCTAGTGGTTTGGAGGGGGGCCCCGGGTTCGTTCAGTACTTC
CDR3 protein: CASGLEGGPGFVQYF
clone size: .
D gene: .
J gene: TRBJ2-4
V gene: TRBV12-5

CDR3 DNA: TGTGCCAGCAGTGAAGGGGTTGGGAGGGGAAACACCATATATTTT
CDR3 protein: CASSEGVGRGNTIYF
clone size: few
D gene: .
J gene: TRBJ1-3
V gene: TRBV6-1

CDR3 DNA: TGTGCCAGTAGTACACAGGTCTCTGGAAACACCATATATTTT
CDR3 protein: CASSTQVSGNTIYF
clone size: many
D gene: .
J gene: TRBJ1-3
V gene: TRBV19

CDR3 DNA: TGTGCCAGCAGGCTAGCGGGAGTCTCGTACAATGAGCAGTTCTTC
CDR3 protein: CASRLAGVSYNEQFF
clone size: .
D gene: TRBD2
J gene: TRBJ2-1
V gene: TRBV6-1

CDR3 DNA: TGTGCCAGCAGCATACAGGGGGCAGCGGGGCCCTACACCTTC
CDR3 protein: CASSIQGAAGPYTF
clone size: .
D gene: TRBD1
J gene: TRBJ1-2
V gene: TRBV25-1

CDR3 DNA: TGTGCCAGCAGCTTAGCGCTAGCGGGTGGAACTAGCACAGATACGCAGTATTTT
CDR3 protein: CASSLALAGGTSTDTQYF
clone size: .
D gene: TRBD2
J gene: TRBJ2-3
V gene: TRBV7-2

CDR3 DNA: TGTGCCAGCCGTTCCACTCCGGGCGGTGGCTACACCTTC
CDR3 protein: CASRSTPGGGYTF
clone size: .
D gene: .
J gene: TRBJ1-2
V gene: TRBV3-1

CDR3 DNA: TGTGCCAGCTCACGGATGGGGGCTGCATACCAAGAGACCCAGTACTTC
CDR3 protein: CASSRMGAAYQETQYF
clone size: .
D gene: .
J gene: TRBJ2-5
V gene: TRBV10-3

CDR3 DNA: TGTGCCAGCAGCCAAGGGTCCAGAGACGAGCAGTACTTC
CDR3 protein: CASSQGSRDEQYF
clone size: .
D gene: .
J gene: TRBJ2-7
V gene: TRBV9

CDR3 DNA: TGCAGTGCTAGAAAGGACGGGGGCAATCAGCCCCAGCATTTT
CDR3 protein: CSARKDGGNQPQHF
clone size: .
D gene: .
J gene: TRBJ1-5
V gene: TRBV20-1

CDR3 DNA: TGCGCCAGCAGCCAAAACGGGAGGGACCAAGAGACCCAGTACTTC
CDR3 protein: CASSQNGRDQETQYF
clone size: .
D gene: TRBD2
J gene: TRBJ2-5
V gene: TRBV5-1

CDR3 DNA: TGTGCCAGCAGCGGCCCCATGAACACTGAAGCTTTCTTT
CDR3 protein: CASSGPMNTEAFF
clone size: .
D gene: .
J gene: TRBJ1-1
V gene: TRBV7-9

CDR3 DNA: TGCGCCAGCAGCCCTACAGATACAGGCTTCGGAAACACCATATATTTT
CDR3 protein: CASSPTDTGFGNTIYF
clone size: .
D gene: .
J gene: TRBJ1-3
V gene: TRBV4-3

CDR3 DNA: TGTGCCAGCAGCGACGTGGGACAGGGAAACACCGGGGAGCTGTTTTTT
CDR3 protein: CASSDVGQGNTGELFF
clone size: .
D gene: TRBD1
J gene: TRBJ2-2
V gene: TRBV6-1

CDR3 DNA: TGTGCCAGCAGCCCTATGCCTCTAAAGGACTATGGCTACACCTTC
CDR3 protein: CASSPMPLKDYGYTF
clone size: few
D gene: .
J gene: TRBJ1-2
V gene: TRBV7-8

CDR3 DNA: TGCAGTGCTATCAGGGGGCCTCGTAGCAATCAGCCCCAGCATTTT
CDR3 protein: CSAIRGPRSNQPQHF
clone size: few
D gene: TRBD1
J gene: TRBJ1-5
V gene: TRBV20-1

CDR3 DNA: TGTGCCAGTACTACTGGGTATCGCACTGAAGCTTTCTTT
CDR3 protein: CASTTGYRTEAFF
clone size: .
D gene: .
J gene: TRBJ1-1
V gene: TRBV2

CDR3 DNA: TGTGCCAGCAGCTTAGAACTAGCGGGGTTGAGTACAGATACGCAGTATTTT
CDR3 protein: CASSLELAGLSTDTQYF
clone size: once
D gene: TRBD2
J gene: TRBJ2-3
V gene: TRBV11-2

CDR3 DNA: TGCGCCAGCAGCTTACCGGGGGGCGCGAACACCGGGGAGCTGTTTTTT
CDR3 protein: CASSLPGGANTGELFF
clone size: few
D gene: .
J gene: TRBJ2-2
V gene: TRBV5-1

CDR3 DNA: TGTGCCAGTAGTATAGTTAGCGGGAGTGAAGAGACCCAGTACTTC
CDR3 protein: CASSIVSGSEETQYF
clone size: many
D gene: TRBD2
J gene: TRBJ2-5
V gene: TRBV19

CDR3 DNA: TGTGCCAGCAGCACCCGACAGGGAGGTCACCAAGAGACCCAGTACTTC
CDR3 protein: CASSTRQGGHQETQYF
clone size: .
D gene: .
J gene: TRBJ2-5
V gene: TRBV7-8

CDR3 DNA: TGCGCCAGCAGCTCCGATGTGGGTCAGCCCCAGCATTTT
CDR3 protein: CASSSDVGQPQHF
clone size: many
D gene: .
J gene: TRBJ1-5
V gene: TRBV5-1

CDR3 DNA: TGTGGAGCGGGCAGCCAGTTCCACTTT
CDR3 protein: CGAGSQFHF
clone size: .
D gene: .
J gene: TRBJ1-6
V gene: TRBV30

CDR3 DNA: TGTGCCAGCAGCTCCGGGTCTTCCCGCCTCTTC
CDR3 protein: CASSSGSSRLF
clone size: many
D gene: .
J gene: TRBJ2-1
V gene: TRBV7-2

CDR3 DNA: TGTGCCAGCAGTTTTAGGTTAGATTATCCCGGAAACACCATATATTTT
CDR3 protein: CASSFRLDYPGNTIYF
clone size: many
D gene: .
J gene: TRBJ1-3
V gene: TRBV12-3/TRBV12-4

CDR3 DNA: TGTGCCAGCAGCCTCATCGGGACTAGCGGATCCTACGAGCAGTACTTC
CDR3 protein: CASSLIGTSGSYEQYF
clone size: .
D gene: TRBD2
J gene: TRBJ2-7
V gene: TRBV4-2

CDR3 DNA: TGTGCCAGCAGCACGGTCCCCACCGATGAGCAGTTCTTC
CDR3 protein: CASSTVPTDEQFF
clone size: few
D gene: .
J gene: TRBJ2-1
V gene: TRBV6-4

CDR3 DNA: TGTGCCATCAGTGAGTCTGTAGGGGCATGGGAAAAACTGTTTTTT
CDR3 protein: CAISESVGAWEKLFF
clone size: many
D gene: .
J gene: TRBJ1-4
V gene: TRBV10-3

CDR3 DNA: TGCGCCAGCAGCCAGTTCGTAGCCAAAAACATTCAGTACTTC
CDR3 protein: CASSQFVAKNIQYF
clone size: .
D gene: .
J gene: TRBJ2-4
V gene: TRBV4-3

CDR3 DNA: TGCAGTGCTAGCAAGTCCGGGGGAATAGATGGCTACACCTTC
CDR3 protein: CSASKSGGIDGYTF
clone size: .
D gene: .
J gene: TRBJ1-2
V gene: TRBV20-1

CDR3 DNA: TGTGCCAGTAGTACAGGGATGGGTCAGCCCCAGTACTTC
CDR3 protein: CASSTGMGQPQYF
clone size: .
D gene: .
J gene: TRBJ2-5
V gene: TRBV19

CDR3 DNA: TGTGCCAGCAGTGAAATAGAAGTAGCGGGAGGGTACTACGAGCAGTACTTC
CDR3 protein: CASSEIEVAGGYYEQYF
clone size: .
D gene: TRBD2
J gene: TRBJ2-7
V gene: TRBV6-1

CDR3 DNA: TGTGCCAGCAGCGTAGTAGCGGGGAACAATGAGCAGTTCTTC
CDR3 protein: CASSVVAGNNEQFF
clone size: many
D gene: TRBD2
J gene: TRBJ2-1
V gene: TRBV9

CDR3 DNA: TGCAGTGCTAGAGATGCAGTCAACACTGAAGCTTTCTTT
CDR3 protein: CSARDAVNTEAFF
clone size: once
D gene: .
J gene: TRBJ1-1
V gene: TRBV20-1

CDR3 DNA: TGCAGTGCTAGACGGTTGCTTTCCTCTGGAAACACCATATATTTT
CDR3 protein: CSARRLLSSGNTIYF
clone size: many
D gene: .
J gene: TRBJ1-3
V gene: TRBV20-1

CDR3 DNA: TGTGCCAGCAGCTCCACGGACAGGAACAATCAGCCCCAGCATTTT
CDR3 protein: CASSSTDRNNQPQHF
clone size: few
D gene: TRBD1
J gene: TRBJ1-5
V gene: TRBV5-6

CDR3 DNA: TGTGCCAGCAGCAGAGGACAGGGGGCCAGCAATGAGCAGTTCTTC
CDR3 protein: CASSRGQGASNEQFF
clone size: .
D gene: TRBD1
J gene: TRBJ2-1
V gene: TRBV11-2

CDR3 DNA: TGCGCCAGCAGCCAAGACTCCGGGACATTTTCACCCCTCCACTTT
CDR3 protein: CASSQDSGTFSPLHF
clone size: .
D gene: .
J gene: TRBJ1-6
V gene: TRBV4-3

CDR3 DNA: TGCGCCAGCAGCGTAACTTTCGGGACTAGTTACGAGCAGTACTTC
CDR3 protein: CASSVTFGTSYEQYF
clone size: .
D gene: TRBD2
J gene: TRBJ2-7
V gene: TRBV5-1

CDR3 DNA: TGTGCCAGTAGTGAGGGTGGGACACTTCACTATGGCTACACCTTC
CDR3 protein: CASSEGGTLHYGYTF
clone size: .
D gene: .
J gene: TRBJ1-2
V gene: TRBV19

CDR3 DNA: TGTGCCAGCAGCGACATTAACGCCGTACGTGAGCAGTACTTC
CDR3 protein: CASSDINAVREQYF
clone size: .
D gene: .
J gene: TRBJ2-7
V gene: TRBV10-3

CDR3 DNA: TGTGCCAGCAGCATGGACCGGGGTGCTGGAATGATGCAGTTCTTC
CDR3 protein: CASSMDRGAGMMQFF
clone size: few
D gene: .
J gene: TRBJ2-1
V gene: TRBV7-9

CDR3 DNA: TGCAGTGCTAGAGTTGCAGGACAAATGAACACTGAAGCTTTCTTT
CDR3 protein: CSARVAGQMNTEAFF
clone size: .
D gene: .
J gene: TRBJ1-1
V gene: TRBV20-1

CDR3 DNA: TGTGCCAGCAGCGTATCTAGCGGGATGTTGGAGACCCAGTACTTC
CDR3 protein: CASSVSSGMLETQYF
clone size: few
D gene: TRBD2
J gene: TRBJ2-5
V gene: TRBV9

CDR3 DNA: TGTGCCAGCAGCTTAGAGGCGGGGACAGGGAGAGATGGCTACACCTTC
CDR3 protein: CASSLEAGTGRDGYTF
clone size: many
D gene: TRBD1
J gene: TRBJ1-2
V gene: TRBV7-2

CDR3 DNA: TGTGCCAGCAGCGTAGCCCCGGACAGCTCGCTTCGCGACTATGGCTACACCTTC
CDR3 protein: CASSVAPDSSLRDYGYTF
clone size: many
D gene: .
J gene: TRBJ1-2
V gene: TRBV9

CDR3 DNA: TGTGCCAGCAGCCCGGGGGGGTTT
CDR3 protein: CASSPGGF
clone size: .
D gene: .
J gene: TRBJ1-6
V gene: TRBV7-3

CDR3 DNA: TGCGCCAGCAGCCTAGGACTGGGACAAGAGACCCAGTACTTC
CDR3 protein: CASSLGLGQETQYF
clone size: .
D gene: .
J gene: TRBJ2-5
V gene: TRBV4-3

CDR3 DNA: TGTGCCAGCAGCTTAGGGCGGGTTTCCCCTTCTGGGGCCAACGTCCTGACTTTC
CDR3 protein: CASSLGRVSPSGANVLTF
clone size: .
D gene: .
J gene: TRBJ2-6
V gene: TRBV7-2

CDR3 DNA: TGTGCCAGCAGAAGACAGCCAGAGTTTTCCTACGGGCAGTACTTC
CDR3 protein: CASRRQPEFSYGQYF
clone size: few
D gene: .
J gene: TRBJ2-7
V gene: TRBV2

CDR3 DNA: TGCGCCAGCAGTGTTGGGACTAGCGGCGACAATGAGCAGTTCTTC
CDR3 protein: CASSVGTSGDNEQFF
clone size: once
D gene: TRBD2
J gene: TRBJ2-1
V gene: TRBV10-1